A single T cell receptor (beta chain) is shown here with its context. This clonotype came up many times. No antigen is known for it. No much larger clonotype is one base removed from it; base qualities were not supplied. The junction carries 13 bases between V and J, which are trimmed by 7 bases and 3 bases respectively. The CDR3 spans 14 residues, from the cysteine through the phenylalanine. Solely the CDR3 DNA is kept, with 42 bases framed from the first base. The germline V gene (reference sequence) provides CDR1 LNHNV and CDR2 YYDKDF. This sample stems from a study of identical twins (dated by TCRdb to the mid-2010s). About the investigation overall: TCR alpha and beta repertoires from monozygotic twins, unrelated adults of various ages and cord blood were deep-sequenced to test whether fetal clonotypes persist. To rule out contamination, the twin experiments were replicated at different times with different library preparation protocols. Results and caveats for the whole study, not just this receptor: Compared with coincidental sharing between unrelated individuals, out-of-frame TCR alpha sequences shared between twins had an excess of sequences with low generation probability. In monozygotic twins, out-of-frame TCR alpha sharing was systematically underestimated by recombination models, although the models agreed with sharing between unrelated individuals. Because the same donors could not be followed over many years, conclusions were based on cross-sectional statistical analysis. Fewer insertions were carried by abundant cord blood beta clonotypes, a similar but weaker trend appeared in young adult naive repertoires, and no such trend appeared in memory repertoires. Zero-insertion analyses could be partly confounded by invariant T cells such as MAIT and iNKT, although diverse VJ usage argued against such confounding for most clonotypes. A weaker excess of twin sharing was found in beta out-of-frame sequences because the signal-to-noise ratio was lowered by fewer shared sequences.

Every donor in the study was a healthy Caucasian. The researchers also sequenced three unrelated adults who were not twins: a male aged 18 to 30, a male aged 50 to 60, and a female aged 50 to 60. Miltenyi CD45RO+ enrichment and human naive T-cell isolation kits were used to isolate memory (CD45RO+) and naive T cells from PBMC. Libraries were constructed by 5' RACE. TCRdb records Illumina HiSeq 2000 as the sequencer. A universal primer binding site was added through template switching, and the final cDNA carried a unique molecular identifier so that TCR cDNA molecules could be counted accurately. Specific primers in the conserved constant-segment region were used to synthesize first-strand cDNA for TCR alpha and beta chains. To control for contamination, every cDNA library carried two barcodes: a SMART-Mk sample barcode plus Illumina barcodes. TruSeq adapter sequences along with Illumina sample barcodes were introduced in two successive PCR steps. TCR alpha and beta cDNA libraries were sequenced on the Illumina HiSeq platform with custom primers. On the study's bioinformatics: Raw reads were processed with MiGEC to extract unique molecular identifiers, and MiXCR was used to determine CDR3 positions. Recombination models were inferred per individual with the repgenHMM and IGoR tools using an EM algorithm. Shared clonotypes were analyzed with the tcR package in R, and sharing was normalized by the product of cloneset sizes. To study raw recombination free of thymic and clonal selection effects, out-of-frame nonproductive sequences were analyzed. Clones were called with MiXCR by TCRdb after fastp trimmed the public reads at Q25, and only in-frame beta chains were retained. Entries are consolidated by CDR3 protein sequence, retaining the most common genes and DNA. These V and J calls are TCRdb output, not the study's own analysis. A total of about 700,000 distinct CDR3 sequences appear in this sample, 5.5% to 7.5% of them only once. The ten most abundant clones make up 1.5% to 2% of the sample.

Material: naive T cells sorted from blood. The cell subset or site label on this specimen signifies: cells isolated with a human naive T-cell isolation kit. The clonotype originates from a man between 18 and 29 years old in good health. The V and J segments used are TRBV15 and TRBJ2-1; the D gene is perhaps TRBD2, from 5 matching bases. The sequence in DNA is TGTGCCACCAAGGGCTCCGGGAACTACAATGAGCAGTTCTTC. Translated, it gives CATKGSGNYNEQFF.